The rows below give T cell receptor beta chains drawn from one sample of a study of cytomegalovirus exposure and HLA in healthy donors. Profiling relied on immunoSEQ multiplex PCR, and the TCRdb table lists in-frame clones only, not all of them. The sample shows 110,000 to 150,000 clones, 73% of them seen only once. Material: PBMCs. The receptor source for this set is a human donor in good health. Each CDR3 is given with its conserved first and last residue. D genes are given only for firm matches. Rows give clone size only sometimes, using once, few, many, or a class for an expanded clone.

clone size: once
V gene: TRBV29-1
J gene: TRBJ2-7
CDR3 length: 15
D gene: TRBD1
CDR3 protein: CSVDPGTGATYEQYF
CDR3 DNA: TGCAGCGTTGACCCCGGGACAGGGGCGACCTACGAGCAGTACTTC

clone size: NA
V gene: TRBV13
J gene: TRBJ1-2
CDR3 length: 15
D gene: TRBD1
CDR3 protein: CASSVPRTGNYGYTF
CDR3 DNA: TGTGCCAGCAGCGTCCCGCGGACAGGCAACTATGGCTACACCTTC

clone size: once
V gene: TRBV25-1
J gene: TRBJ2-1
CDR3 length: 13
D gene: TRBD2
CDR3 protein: CAVRAAGLYEQFF
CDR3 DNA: TGTGCCGTTCGAGCAGCGGGGCTCTATGAGCAGTTCTTC

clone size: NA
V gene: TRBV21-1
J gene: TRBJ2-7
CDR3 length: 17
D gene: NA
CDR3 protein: CASSTPPGQGASYEQYF
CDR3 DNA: TGTGCCAGCAGCACACCCCCGGGACAGGGGGCCTCCTACGAGCAGTACTTC

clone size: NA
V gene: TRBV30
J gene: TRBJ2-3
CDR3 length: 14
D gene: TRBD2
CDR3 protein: CAWSTTSGTDTQYF
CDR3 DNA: TGTGCCTGGAGTACGACTAGCGGGACAGATACGCAGTATTTT

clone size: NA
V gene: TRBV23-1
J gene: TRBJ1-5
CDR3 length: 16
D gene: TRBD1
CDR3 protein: CASSPRTGAKNQPQHF
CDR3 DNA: TGCGCCAGCAGTCCCCGGACAGGGGCGAAGAATCAGCCCCAGCATTTT

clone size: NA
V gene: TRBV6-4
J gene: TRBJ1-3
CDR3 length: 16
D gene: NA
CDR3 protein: CASTYQAVVERNTIYF
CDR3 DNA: TGTGCCAGCACCTACCAGGCCGTGGTTGAACGAAACACCATATATTTT

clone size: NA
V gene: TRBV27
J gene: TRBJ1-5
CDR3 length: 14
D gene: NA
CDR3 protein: CASSRGTSNQPQHF
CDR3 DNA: TGTGCCAGCAGTAGGGGGACTAGCAATCAGCCCCAGCATTTT

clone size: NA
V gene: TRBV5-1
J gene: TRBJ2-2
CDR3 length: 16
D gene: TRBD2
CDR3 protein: CASSLVVAGGPGELFF
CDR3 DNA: TGCGCCAGCAGCTTGGTGGTAGCGGGAGGGCCCGGGGAGCTGTTTTTT

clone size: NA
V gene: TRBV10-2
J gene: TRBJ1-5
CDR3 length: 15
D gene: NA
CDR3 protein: CASSDAGAFGQPQHF
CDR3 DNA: TGCGCCAGCAGTGATGCGGGGGCCTTTGGACAGCCCCAGCATTTT

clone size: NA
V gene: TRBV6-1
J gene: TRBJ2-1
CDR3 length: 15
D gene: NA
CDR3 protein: CASSEELGGSWYQFF
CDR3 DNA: TGTGCCAGCAGTGAAGAGCTGGGAGGCAGTTGGTACCAGTTCTTC

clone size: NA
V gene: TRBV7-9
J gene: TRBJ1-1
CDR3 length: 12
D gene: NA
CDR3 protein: CAIRGSVTEAFF
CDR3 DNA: TGTGCCATCAGGGGCTCGGTCACTGAAGCTTTCTTT

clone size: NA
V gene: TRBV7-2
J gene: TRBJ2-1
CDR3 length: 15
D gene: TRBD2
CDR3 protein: CASSLEAAGGDEQFF
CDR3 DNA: TGTGCCAGCAGCCTCGAGGCAGCGGGGGGGGATGAGCAGTTCTTC

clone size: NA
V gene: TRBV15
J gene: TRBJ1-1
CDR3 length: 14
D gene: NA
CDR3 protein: CATSRDSSDREAFF
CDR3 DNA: TGTGCCACCAGCAGAGATTCCTCCGACAGGGAAGCTTTCTTT

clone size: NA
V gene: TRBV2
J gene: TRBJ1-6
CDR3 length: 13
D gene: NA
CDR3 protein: CASIGASNSPLHF
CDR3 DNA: TGTGCCAGCATTGGGGCTAGTAATTCACCCCTCCACTTT

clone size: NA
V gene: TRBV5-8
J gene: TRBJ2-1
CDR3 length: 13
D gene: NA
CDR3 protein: CASIRRGAGEQFF
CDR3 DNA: TGTGCCAGCATTAGACGAGGAGCGGGTGAGCAGTTCTTC

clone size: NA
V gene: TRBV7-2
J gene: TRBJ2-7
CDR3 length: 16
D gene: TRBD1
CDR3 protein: CASSLVQGDLGYEQYF
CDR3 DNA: TGTGCCAGCAGCTTAGTACAGGGGGATCTCGGGTACGAGCAGTACTTC

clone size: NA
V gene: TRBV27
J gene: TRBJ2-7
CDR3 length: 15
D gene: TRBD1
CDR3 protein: CASSLLGRQGEEQYF
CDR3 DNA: TGTGCCAGCAGTTTACTCGGACGACAGGGGGAAGAGCAGTACTTC

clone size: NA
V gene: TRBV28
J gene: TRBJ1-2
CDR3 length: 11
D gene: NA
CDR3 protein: CASSRGWGYTF
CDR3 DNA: TGTGCCAGCAGCAGAGGCTGGGGCTACACCTTC

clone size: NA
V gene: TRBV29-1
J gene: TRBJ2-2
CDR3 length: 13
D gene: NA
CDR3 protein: CSVDASNTGELFF
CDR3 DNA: TGCAGCGTTGATGCTAGCAACACCGGGGAGCTGTTTTTT

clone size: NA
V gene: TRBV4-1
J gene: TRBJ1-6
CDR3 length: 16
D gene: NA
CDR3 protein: CASSQEPGHGNSPLHF
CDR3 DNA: TGCGCCAGCAGCCAAGAACCCGGACACGGGAATTCACCCCTCCACTTT

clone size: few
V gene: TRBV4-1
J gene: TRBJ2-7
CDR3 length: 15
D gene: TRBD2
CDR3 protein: CASSRTSVSSYEQYF
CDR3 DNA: TGCGCCAGCAGCCGAACTAGCGTTAGCTCCTACGAGCAGTACTTC

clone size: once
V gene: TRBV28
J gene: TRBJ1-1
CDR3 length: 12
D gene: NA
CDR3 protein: CASSLMRGEAFF
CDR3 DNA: TGTGCCAGCAGTTTAATGCGGGGTGAAGCTTTCTTT

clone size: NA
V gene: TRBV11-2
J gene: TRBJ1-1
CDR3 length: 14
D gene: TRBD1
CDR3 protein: CASSQWAGGTEAFF
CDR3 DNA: TGTGCCAGCAGCCAGTGGGCAGGGGGGACTGAAGCTTTCTTT

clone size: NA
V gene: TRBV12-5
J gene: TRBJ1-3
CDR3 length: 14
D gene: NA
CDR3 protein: CASGLVQGGNTIYF
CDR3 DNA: TGTGCTAGTGGTTTGGTACAGGGTGGAAACACCATATATTTT

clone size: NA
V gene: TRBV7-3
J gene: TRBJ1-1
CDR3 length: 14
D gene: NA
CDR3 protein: CASSFQGRETEAFF
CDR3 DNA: TGTGCCAGCAGCTTCCAGGGGCGGGAGACTGAAGCTTTCTTT

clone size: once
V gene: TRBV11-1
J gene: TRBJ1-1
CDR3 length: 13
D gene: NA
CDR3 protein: CASSLGTGIEAFF
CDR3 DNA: TGTGCCAGCAGCTTGGGCACAGGAATTGAAGCTTTCTTT

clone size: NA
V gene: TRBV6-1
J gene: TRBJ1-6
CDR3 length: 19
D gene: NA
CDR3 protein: CASSEQDKKLSSYNSPLHF
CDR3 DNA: TGTGCCAGCAGTGAACAGGACAAGAAATTAAGCTCCTATAATTCACCCCTCCACTTT

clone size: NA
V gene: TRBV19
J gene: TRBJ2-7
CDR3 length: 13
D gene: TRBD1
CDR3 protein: CASSPGTVYEQYF
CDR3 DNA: TGTGCCAGTAGTCCCGGGACAGTCTACGAGCAGTACTTC

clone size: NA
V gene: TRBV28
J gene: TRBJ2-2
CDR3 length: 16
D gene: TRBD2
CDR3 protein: CASSSAGGFYTGELFF
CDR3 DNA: TGTGCCAGCAGTTCCGCGGGAGGGTTTTACACCGGGGAGCTGTTTTTT

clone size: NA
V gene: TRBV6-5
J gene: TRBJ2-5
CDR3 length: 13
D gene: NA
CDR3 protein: CASVPPGQETQYF
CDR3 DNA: TGTGCCAGCGTCCCGCCAGGACAAGAGACCCAGTACTTC

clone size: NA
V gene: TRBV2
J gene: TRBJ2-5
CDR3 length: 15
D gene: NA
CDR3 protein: CASSLDSHLGETQYF
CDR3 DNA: TGTGCCAGCAGCCTGGACAGCCACCTGGGGGAGACCCAGTACTTC

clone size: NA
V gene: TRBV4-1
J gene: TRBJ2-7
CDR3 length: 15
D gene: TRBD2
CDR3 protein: CASSQGRLAVNEQYF
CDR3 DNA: TGCGCCAGCAGCCAAGGTCGACTAGCGGTGAACGAGCAGTACTTC

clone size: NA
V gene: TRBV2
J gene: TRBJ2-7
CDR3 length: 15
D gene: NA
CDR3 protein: CASSGQTNPNYEQYF
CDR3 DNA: TGTGCCAGCAGTGGCCAGACTAACCCCAATTACGAGCAGTACTTC

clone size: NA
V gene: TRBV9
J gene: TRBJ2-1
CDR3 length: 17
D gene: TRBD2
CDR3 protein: CASSALAGGPGLNEQFF
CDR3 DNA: TGTGCCAGCAGCGCACTAGCGGGAGGGCCTGGTCTCAATGAGCAGTTCTTC

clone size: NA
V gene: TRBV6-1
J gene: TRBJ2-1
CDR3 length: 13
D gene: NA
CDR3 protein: CASSGDLYNEQFF
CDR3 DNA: TGTGCCAGCAGTGGAGACTTATACAATGAGCAGTTCTTC

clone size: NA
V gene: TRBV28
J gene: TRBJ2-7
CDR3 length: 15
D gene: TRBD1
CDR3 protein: CASKPGQMISYEQYF
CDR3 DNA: TGTGCCAGCAAGCCGGGACAGATGATCTCCTACGAGCAGTACTTC

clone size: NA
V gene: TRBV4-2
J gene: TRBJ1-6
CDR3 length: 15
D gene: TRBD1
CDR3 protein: CASSQGTGIYSPLHF
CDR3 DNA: TGTGCCAGCAGCCAAGGGACAGGGATTTATTCACCCCTCCACTTT

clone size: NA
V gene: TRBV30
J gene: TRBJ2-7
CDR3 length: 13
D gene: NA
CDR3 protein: CAWTGRLSYEQYF
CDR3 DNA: TGTGCCTGGACGGGGAGATTATCCTACGAGCAGTACTTC

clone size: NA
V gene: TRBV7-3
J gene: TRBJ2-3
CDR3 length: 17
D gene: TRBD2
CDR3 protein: CASSLRGRGGDTDTQYF
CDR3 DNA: TGTGCCAGCAGCTTAAGGGGGCGGGGGGGAGATACAGATACGCAGTATTTT

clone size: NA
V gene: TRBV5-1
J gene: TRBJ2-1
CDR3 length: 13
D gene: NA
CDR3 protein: CASGSGAVDEQFF
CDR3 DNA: TGCGCCAGCGGATCGGGAGCGGTCGATGAGCAGTTCTTC

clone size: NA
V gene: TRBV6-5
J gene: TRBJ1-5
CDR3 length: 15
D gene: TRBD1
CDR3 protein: CASSVQGSGNQPQHF
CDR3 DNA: TGTGCCAGCAGTGTACAGGGGTCCGGCAATCAGCCCCAGCATTTT

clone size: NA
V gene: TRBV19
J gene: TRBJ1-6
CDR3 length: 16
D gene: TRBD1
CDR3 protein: CASSTGTAVYNSPLHF
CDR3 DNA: TGTGCCAGTAGTACGGGGACAGCCGTCTATAATTCACCCCTCCACTTT

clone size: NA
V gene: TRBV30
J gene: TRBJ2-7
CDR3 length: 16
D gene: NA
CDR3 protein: CAWSGGGTSDYYEQYF
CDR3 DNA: TGTGCCTGGAGTGGGGGGGGCACTAGCGACTACTACGAGCAGTACTTC

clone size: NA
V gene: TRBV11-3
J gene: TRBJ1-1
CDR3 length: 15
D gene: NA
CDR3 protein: CASSLVFSQSEKAFF
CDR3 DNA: TGTGCCAGCAGCTTAGTCTTCAGTCAGTCGGAGAAAGCTTTCTTT

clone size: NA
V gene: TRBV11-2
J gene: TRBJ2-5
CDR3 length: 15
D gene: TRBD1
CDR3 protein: CASSYLQGVGETQYF
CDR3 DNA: TGTGCCAGCAGCTATCTACAGGGGGTGGGAGAGACCCAGTACTTC

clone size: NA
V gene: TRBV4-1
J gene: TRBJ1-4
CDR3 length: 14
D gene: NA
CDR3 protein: CASSRPDTVEKLFF
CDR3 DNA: TGCGCCAGCAGCAGACCTGACACGGTTGAAAAACTGTTTTTT

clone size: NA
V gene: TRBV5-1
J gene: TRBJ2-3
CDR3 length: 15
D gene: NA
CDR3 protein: CASSLLVQGTDTQYF
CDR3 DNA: TGCGCCAGCAGCTTGCTAGTACAGGGTACAGATACGCAGTATTTT

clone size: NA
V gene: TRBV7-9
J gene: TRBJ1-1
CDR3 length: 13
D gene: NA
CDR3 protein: CASSTPGFPEAFF
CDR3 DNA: TGTGCCAGCAGCACACCGGGATTCCCTGAAGCTTTCTTT

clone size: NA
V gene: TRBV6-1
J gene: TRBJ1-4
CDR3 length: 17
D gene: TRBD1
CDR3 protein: CASSEAPLGQDNEKLFF
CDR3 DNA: TGTGCCAGCAGTGAAGCTCCCTTAGGACAGGATAATGAAAAACTGTTTTTT

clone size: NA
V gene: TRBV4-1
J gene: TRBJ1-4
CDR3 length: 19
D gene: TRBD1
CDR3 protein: CASRPARTGAATLNEKLFF
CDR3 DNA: TGCGCCAGCAGGCCAGCTCGGACAGGGGCGGCAACACTTAATGAAAAACTGTTTTTT

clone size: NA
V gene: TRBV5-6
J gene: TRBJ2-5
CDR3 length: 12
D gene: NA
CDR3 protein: CASSWSGETQYF
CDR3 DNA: TGTGCCAGCAGTTGGTCGGGGGAGACCCAGTACTTC

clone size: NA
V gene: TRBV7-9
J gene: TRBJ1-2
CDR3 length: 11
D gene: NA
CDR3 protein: CSLKGGNGYTF
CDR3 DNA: TGTTCCCTTAAGGGGGGGAATGGCTACACCTTC

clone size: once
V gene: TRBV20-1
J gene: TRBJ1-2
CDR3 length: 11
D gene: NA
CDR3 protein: CSARPGDGYTF
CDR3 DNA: TGCAGTGCTAGACCAGGGGATGGCTACACCTTC